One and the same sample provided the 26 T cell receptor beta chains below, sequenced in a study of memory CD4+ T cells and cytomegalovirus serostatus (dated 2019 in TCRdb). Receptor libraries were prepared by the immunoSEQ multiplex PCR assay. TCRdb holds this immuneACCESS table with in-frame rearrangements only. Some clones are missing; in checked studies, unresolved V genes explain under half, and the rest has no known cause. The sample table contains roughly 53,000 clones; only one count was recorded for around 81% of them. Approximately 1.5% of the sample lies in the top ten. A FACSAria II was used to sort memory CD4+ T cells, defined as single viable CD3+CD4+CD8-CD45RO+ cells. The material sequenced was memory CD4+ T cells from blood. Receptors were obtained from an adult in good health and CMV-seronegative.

CDR3 nucleotide sequence: TGCGCCAGCAGCTTGACAGGGGGCGGTTACAATGAGCAGTTCTTC. Encoded protein: CASSLTGGGYNEQFF. The chain combines TRBV5-1 with TRBJ2-1, with 9 positions matching TRBD1. The junction had 3 bases not matched to a gene; V was cut back by 1 base and J by 4 bases. This CDR3 has 15 residues. Germline V gene data show CDR1 as SGHRS and CDR2 as YFSETQ.

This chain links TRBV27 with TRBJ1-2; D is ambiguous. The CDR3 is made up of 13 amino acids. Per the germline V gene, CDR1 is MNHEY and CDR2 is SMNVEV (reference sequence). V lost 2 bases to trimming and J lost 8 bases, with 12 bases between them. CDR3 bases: TGTGCCAGCAGTTTAACAGCTGTCGGGGGCTACACCTTC. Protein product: CASSLTAVGGYTF.

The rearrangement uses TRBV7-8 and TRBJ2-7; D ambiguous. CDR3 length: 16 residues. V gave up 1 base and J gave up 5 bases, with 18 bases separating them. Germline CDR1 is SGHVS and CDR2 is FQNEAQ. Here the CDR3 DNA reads TGTGCCAGCAGCTTAGACGGCGGATCTCCTACCAACGAGCAGTACTTC. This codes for CASSLDGGSPTNEQYF. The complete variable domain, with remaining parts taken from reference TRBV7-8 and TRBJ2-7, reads GAGVSQSPRYKVAKRGQDVALRCDPISGHVSLFWYQQALGQGPEFLTYFQNEAQLDKSGLPSDRFFAERPEGSVSTLKIQRTQQEDSAVYLCASSLDGGSPTNEQYFGPGTRLTVT.

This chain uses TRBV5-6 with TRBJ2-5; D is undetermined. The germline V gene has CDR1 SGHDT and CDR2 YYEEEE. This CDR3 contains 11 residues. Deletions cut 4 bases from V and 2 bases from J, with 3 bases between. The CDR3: CASSVQETQYF. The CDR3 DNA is TGTGCCAGCAGCGTTCAAGAGACCCAGTACTTC.

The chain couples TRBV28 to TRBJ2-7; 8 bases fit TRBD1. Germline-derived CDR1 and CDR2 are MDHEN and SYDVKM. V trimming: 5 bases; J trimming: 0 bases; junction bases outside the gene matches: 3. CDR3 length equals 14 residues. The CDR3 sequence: CASSPTGGSYEQYF. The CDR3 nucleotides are TGTGCCAGCAGTCCTACAGGGGGCTCCTACGAGCAGTACTTC.

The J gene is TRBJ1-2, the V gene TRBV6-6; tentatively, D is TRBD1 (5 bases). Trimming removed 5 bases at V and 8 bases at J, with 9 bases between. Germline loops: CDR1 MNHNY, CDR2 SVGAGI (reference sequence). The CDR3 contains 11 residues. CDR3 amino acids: CASSGAGGYTF. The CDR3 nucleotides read TGTGCCAGCAGTGGGGCGGGCGGCTACACCTTC.

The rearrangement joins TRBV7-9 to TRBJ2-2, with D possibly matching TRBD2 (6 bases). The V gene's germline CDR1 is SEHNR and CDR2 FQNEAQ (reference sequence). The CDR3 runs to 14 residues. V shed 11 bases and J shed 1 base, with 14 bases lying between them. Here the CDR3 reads CAVTGGKNTGELFF. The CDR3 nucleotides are TGTGCCGTGACGGGCGGGAAGAACACCGGGGAGCTGTTTTTT.

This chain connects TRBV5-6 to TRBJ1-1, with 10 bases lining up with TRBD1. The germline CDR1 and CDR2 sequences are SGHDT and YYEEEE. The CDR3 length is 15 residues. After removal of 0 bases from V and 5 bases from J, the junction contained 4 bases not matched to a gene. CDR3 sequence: CASSLGTGGWTEAFF. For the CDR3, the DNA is TGTGCCAGCAGCTTGGGGACAGGGGGTTGGACTGAAGCTTTCTTT.

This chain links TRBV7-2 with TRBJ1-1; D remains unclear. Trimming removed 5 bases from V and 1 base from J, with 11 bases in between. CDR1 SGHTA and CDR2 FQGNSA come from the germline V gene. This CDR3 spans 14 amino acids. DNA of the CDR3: TGTGCCAGCAGCCGTGGCTGGGAGAACACTGAAGCTTTCTTT. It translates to CASSRGWENTEAFF.

In DNA, the CDR3 is TGTGCCTGGAGTATCGGCACCCCAACTAATGAAAAACTGTTTTTT. It translates to CAWSIGTPTNEKLFF. The chain recombines TRBV30 with TRBJ1-4; D ambiguous. V was clipped by 2 bases and J by 0 bases, with 10 bases between them. Germline V gene sequence: CDR1 GTSNPN, CDR2 SVGIG (reference sequence). The length of the CDR3 is 15 residues. Full variable domain (outside the CDR3, taken from reference TRBV30 and TRBJ1-4): SQTIHQWPATLVQPVGSPLSLECTVEGTSNPNLYWYRQAAGRGLQLLFYSVGIGQISSEVPQNLSASRPQDRQFILSSKKLLLSDSGFYLCAWSIGTPTNEKLFFGSGTQLSVL.

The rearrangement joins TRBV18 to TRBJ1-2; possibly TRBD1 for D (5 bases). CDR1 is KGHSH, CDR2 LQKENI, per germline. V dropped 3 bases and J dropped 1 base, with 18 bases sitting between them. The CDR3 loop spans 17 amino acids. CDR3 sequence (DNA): TGTGCCAGCTCACCCATTCAGGGTATCCAACATAACTATGGCTACACCTTC. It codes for CASSPIQGIQHNYGYTF. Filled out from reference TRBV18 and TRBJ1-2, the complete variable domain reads NAGVMQNPRHLVRRRGQEARLRCSPMKGHSHVYWYRQLPEEGLKFMVYLQKENIIDESGMPKERFSAEFPKEGPSILRIQQVVRGDSAAYFCASSPIQGIQHNYGYTFGSGTRLTVV.

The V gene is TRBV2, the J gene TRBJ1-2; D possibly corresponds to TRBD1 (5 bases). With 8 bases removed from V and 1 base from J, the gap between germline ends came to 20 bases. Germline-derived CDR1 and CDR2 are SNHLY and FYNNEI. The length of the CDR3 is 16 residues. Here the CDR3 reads CASEPRGRRDNYGYTF. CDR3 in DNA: TGTGCCAGCGAACCCCGGGGCCGTCGGGATAACTATGGCTACACCTTC.

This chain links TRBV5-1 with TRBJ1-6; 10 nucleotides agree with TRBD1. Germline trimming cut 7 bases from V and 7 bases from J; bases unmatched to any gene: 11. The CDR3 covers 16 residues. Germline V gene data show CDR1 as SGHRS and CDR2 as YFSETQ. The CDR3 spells CASGSGTGVPNSPLHF. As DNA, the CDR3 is TGCGCCAGCGGATCCGGGACAGGGGTCCCAAATTCACCCCTCCACTTT.

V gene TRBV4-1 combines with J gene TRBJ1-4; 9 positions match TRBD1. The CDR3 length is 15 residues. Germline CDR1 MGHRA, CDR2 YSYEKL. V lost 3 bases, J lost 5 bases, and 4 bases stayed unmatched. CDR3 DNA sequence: TGCGCCAGCAGCCAGGAGGGGACAGGGAATGAAAAACTGTTTTTT. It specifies CASSQEGTGNEKLFF.

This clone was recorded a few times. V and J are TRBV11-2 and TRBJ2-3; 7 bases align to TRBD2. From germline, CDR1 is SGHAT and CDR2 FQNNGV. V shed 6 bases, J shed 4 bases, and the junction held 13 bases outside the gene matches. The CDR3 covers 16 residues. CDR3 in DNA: TGTGCCAGCAGACGCGGAGCCGGGGGGAAATCAGATACGCAGTATTTT. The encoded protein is CASRRGAGGKSDTQYF.

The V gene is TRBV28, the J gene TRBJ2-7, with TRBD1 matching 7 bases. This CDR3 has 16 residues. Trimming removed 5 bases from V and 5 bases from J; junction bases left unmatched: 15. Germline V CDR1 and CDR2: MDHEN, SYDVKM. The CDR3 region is CASSPTPVLTGDEQYF. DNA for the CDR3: TGTGCCAGCAGTCCAACCCCAGTACTTACAGGGGACGAGCAGTACTTC.

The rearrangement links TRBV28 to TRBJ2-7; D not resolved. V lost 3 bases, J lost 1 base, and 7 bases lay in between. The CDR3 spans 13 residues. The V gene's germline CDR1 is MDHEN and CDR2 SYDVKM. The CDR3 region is CASSFLRSYEQYF. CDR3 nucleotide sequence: TGTGCCAGCAGTTTCCTGAGGTCCTACGAGCAGTACTTC. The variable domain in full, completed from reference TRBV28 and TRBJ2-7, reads DVKVTQSSRYLVKRTGEKVFLECVQDMDHENMFWYRQDPGLGLRLIYFSYDVKMKEKGDIPEGYSVSREKKERFSLILESASTNQTSMYLCASSFLRSYEQYFGPGTRLTVT.

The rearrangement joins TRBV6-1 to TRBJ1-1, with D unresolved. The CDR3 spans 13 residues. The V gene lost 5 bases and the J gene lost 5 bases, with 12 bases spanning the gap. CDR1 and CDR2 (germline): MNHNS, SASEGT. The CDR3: CASSPPGRTEAFF. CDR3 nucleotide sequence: TGTGCCAGCAGTCCACCCGGCAGGACTGAAGCTTTCTTT.

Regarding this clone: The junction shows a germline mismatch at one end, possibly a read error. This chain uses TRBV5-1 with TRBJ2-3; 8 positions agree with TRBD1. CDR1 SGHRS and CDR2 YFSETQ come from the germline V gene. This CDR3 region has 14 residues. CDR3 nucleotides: TGCGCCAGCCGCTTGCAGGGGGCCACAGATACGCAGTATTTT. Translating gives CASRLQGATDTQYF.

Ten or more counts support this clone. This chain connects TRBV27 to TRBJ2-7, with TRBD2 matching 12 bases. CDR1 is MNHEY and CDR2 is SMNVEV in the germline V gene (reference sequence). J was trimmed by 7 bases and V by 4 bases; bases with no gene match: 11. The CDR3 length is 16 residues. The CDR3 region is CASSSHASGRAGEQYF. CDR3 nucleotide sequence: TGTGCCAGCAGTTCACATGCTAGCGGGAGGGCAGGGGAGCAGTACTTC.

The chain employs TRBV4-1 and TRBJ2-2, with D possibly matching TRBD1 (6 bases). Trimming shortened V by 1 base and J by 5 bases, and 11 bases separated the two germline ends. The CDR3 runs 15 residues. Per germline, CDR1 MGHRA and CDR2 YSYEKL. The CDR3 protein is CASSQAHRETGELFF. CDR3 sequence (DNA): TGCGCCAGCAGCCAAGCCCACAGGGAGACCGGGGAGCTGTTTTTT.

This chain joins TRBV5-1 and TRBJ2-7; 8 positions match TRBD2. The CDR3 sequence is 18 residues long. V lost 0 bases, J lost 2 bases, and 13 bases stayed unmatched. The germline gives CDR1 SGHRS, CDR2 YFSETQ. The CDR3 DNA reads TGCGCCAGCAGCTTGGTGGCCTCGGGTAGCGGGAACCCCTACGAGCAGTACTTC. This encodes CASSLVASGSGNPYEQYF.

The chain's CDR3 is CASSLYLRQASKTNTGELFF. The CDR3 nucleotides read TGTGCCAGCAGCTTATATCTCAGACAGGCCAGTAAAACGAACACCGGGGAGCTGTTTTTT. The V and J genes are TRBV13 and TRBJ2-2, with a possible D match to TRBD1 (6 bases). The ends were cut back, 2 bases at V and 0 bases at J, with 22 bases in the middle. The CDR3 has 20 amino acids. Germline CDR1 PRHDT, CDR2 FYEKMQ (reference sequence).

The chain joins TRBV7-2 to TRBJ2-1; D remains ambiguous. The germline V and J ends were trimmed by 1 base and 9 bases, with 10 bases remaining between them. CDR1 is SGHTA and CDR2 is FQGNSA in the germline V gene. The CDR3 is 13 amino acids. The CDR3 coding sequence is TGTGCCAGCAGCTTAGTAGGATGGACTGAGCAGTTCTTC. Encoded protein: CASSLVGWTEQFF.

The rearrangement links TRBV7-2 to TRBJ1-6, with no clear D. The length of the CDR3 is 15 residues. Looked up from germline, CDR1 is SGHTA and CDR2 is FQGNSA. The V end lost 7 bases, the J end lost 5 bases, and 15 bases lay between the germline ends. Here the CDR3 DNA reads TGTGCCAGCACCCCCGCCGTTGGGGATAATTCACCCCTCCACTTT. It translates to CASTPAVGDNSPLHF. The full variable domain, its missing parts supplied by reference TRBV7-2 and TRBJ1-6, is GAGVSQSPSNKVTEKGKDVELRCDPISGHTALYWYRQSLGQGLEFLIYFQGNSAPDKSGLPSDRFSAERTGGSVSTLTIQRTQQEDSAVYLCASTPAVGDNSPLHFGNGTRLTVT.

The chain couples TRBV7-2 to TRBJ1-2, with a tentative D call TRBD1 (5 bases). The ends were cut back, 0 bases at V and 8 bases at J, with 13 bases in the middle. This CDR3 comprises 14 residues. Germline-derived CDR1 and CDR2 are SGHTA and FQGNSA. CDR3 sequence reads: CASSLARVRDGYTF. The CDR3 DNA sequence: TGTGCCAGCAGCTTAGCGCGCGTAAGGGACGGCTACACCTTC.